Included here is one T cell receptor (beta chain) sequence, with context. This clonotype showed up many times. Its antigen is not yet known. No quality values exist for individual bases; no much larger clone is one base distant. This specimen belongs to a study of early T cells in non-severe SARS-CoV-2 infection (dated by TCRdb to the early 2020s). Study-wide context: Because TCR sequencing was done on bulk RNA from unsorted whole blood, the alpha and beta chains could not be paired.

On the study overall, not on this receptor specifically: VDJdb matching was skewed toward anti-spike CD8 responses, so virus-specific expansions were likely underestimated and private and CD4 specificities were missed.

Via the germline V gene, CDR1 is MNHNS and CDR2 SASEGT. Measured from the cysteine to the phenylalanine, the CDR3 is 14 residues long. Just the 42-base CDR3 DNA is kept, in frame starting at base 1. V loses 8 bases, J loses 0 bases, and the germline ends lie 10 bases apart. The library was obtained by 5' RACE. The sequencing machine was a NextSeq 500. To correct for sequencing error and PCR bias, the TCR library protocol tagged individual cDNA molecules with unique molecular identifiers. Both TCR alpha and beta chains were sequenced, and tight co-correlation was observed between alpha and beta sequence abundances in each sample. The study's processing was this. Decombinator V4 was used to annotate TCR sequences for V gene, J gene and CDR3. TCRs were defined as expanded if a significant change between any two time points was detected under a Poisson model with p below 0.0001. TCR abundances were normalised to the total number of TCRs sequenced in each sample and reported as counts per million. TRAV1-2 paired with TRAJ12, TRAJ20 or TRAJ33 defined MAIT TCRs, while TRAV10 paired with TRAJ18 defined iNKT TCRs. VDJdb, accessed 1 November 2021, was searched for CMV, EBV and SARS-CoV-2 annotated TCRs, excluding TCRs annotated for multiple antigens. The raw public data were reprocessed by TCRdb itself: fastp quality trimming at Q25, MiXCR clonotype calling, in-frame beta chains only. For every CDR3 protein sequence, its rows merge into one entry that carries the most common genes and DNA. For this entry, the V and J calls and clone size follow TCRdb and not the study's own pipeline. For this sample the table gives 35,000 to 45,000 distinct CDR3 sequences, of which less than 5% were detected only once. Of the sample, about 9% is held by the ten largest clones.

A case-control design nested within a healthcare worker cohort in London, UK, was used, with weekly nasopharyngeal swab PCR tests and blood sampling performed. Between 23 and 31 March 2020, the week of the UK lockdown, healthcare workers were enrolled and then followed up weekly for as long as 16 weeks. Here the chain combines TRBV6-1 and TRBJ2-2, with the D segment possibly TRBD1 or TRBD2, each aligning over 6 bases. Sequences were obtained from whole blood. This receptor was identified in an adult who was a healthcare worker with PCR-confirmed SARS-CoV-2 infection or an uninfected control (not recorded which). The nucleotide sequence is TGTGCCAGCGGGGGGCTATCGAACACCGGGGAGCTGTTTTTT. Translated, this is CASGGLSNTGELFF.